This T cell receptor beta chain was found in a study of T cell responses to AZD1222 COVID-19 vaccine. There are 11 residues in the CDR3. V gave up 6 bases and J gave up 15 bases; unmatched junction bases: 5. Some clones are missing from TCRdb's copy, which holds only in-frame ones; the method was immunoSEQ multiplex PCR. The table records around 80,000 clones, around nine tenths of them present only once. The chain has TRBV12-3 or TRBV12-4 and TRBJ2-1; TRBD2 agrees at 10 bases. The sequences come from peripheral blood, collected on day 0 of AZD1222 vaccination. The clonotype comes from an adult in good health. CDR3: CASRTEREGFF. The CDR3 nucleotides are TGTGCCAGCAGGACCGAGCGGGAGGGGTTCTTC.